Listed below are T cell receptor beta chains from one sample, sequenced in a study of blood T cell repertoires in COVID-19. Measured with immunoSEQ multiplex PCR; TCRdb has only the in-frame clones, and not every one. The profile shows over 95,000 clones, roughly 79% of them singletons. Input material: peripheral blood. These receptors all come from a human donor in a cohort sampled during active COVID-19. Each CDR3 is given with its conserved first and last residue. The order of the fields is CDR3 protein, CDR3 DNA, J gene, clone size, V gene, D gene. A D gene is named only where the DNA matches it firmly. Size values are once, few and many counts, or a class for expanded clones, and some rows have none.

CDR3aa: CASSLVTRAETQYF
CDR3nt: TGCGCCAGCAGCTTGGTGACTCGTGCCGAGACCCAGTACTTC
j_gene: TRBJ2-5
abundance: .
v_gene: TRBV5-1
d_gene: .

CDR3aa: CAWSDSNYGYTF
CDR3nt: TGTGCCTGGAGTGACAGTAACTATGGCTACACCTTC
j_gene: TRBJ1-2
abundance: .
v_gene: TRBV30
d_gene: .

CDR3aa: CSVRQGSSPLHF
CDR3nt: TGCAGCGTTCGTCAGGGGTCCTCACCCCTCCACTTT
j_gene: TRBJ1-6
abundance: .
v_gene: TRBV29-1
d_gene: .

CDR3aa: CASSHRGLNTEAFF
CDR3nt: TGTGCCAGCAGTCACCGGGGTTTGAACACTGAAGCTTTCTTT
j_gene: TRBJ1-1
abundance: .
v_gene: TRBV14
d_gene: .

CDR3aa: CAWTRSTEAFF
CDR3nt: TGTGCCTGGACTAGGAGCACTGAAGCTTTCTTT
j_gene: TRBJ1-1
abundance: .
v_gene: TRBV30
d_gene: .

CDR3aa: CASSLGQALSYEQYF
CDR3nt: TGCGCCAGCAGCTTGGGACAGGCTCTATCCTACGAGCAGTACTTC
j_gene: TRBJ2-7
abundance: .
v_gene: TRBV5-1
d_gene: .

CDR3aa: CASSLARDPYEQYF
CDR3nt: TGTGCCAGCAGCCTGGCGCGGGACCCCTACGAGCAGTACTTC
j_gene: TRBJ2-7
abundance: .
v_gene: TRBV5-5
d_gene: .

CDR3aa: CASSLVPVAKNIQYF
CDR3nt: TGTGCCAGCAGCTTAGTCCCCGTAGCCAAAAACATTCAGTACTTC
j_gene: TRBJ2-4
abundance: .
v_gene: TRBV7-2
d_gene: .

CDR3aa: CASSLVGDSPQYF
CDR3nt: TGTGCCAGCAGTTTAGTGGGGGACAGTCCCCAGTACTTC
j_gene: TRBJ2-7
abundance: .
v_gene: TRBV28
d_gene: TRBD1

CDR3aa: CASSLRPRRGGQPQHF
CDR3nt: TGTGCCAGCAGTCTTCGTCCCCGACGGGGGGGGCAGCCCCAGCATTTT
j_gene: TRBJ1-5
abundance: .
v_gene: TRBV2
d_gene: .

CDR3aa: CASSYSNRGRETQYF
CDR3nt: TGTGCCAGCAGTTACTCGAACAGGGGCAGAGAGACCCAGTACTTC
j_gene: TRBJ2-5
abundance: .
v_gene: TRBV6-6
d_gene: TRBD1

CDR3aa: CASSPQYSGPETQYF
CDR3nt: TGTGCCAGTAGTCCACAATACTCAGGGCCAGAGACCCAGTACTTC
j_gene: TRBJ2-5
abundance: .
v_gene: TRBV19
d_gene: .

CDR3aa: CASSFGQQETQYF
CDR3nt: TGTGCCAGCAGCTTCGGACAACAAGAGACCCAGTACTTC
j_gene: TRBJ2-5
abundance: .
v_gene: TRBV5-4
d_gene: .

CDR3aa: CASSSTGAGANVLTF
CDR3nt: TGTGCCAGCAGTTCGACAGGGGCTGGGGCCAACGTCCTGACTTTC
j_gene: TRBJ2-6
abundance: .
v_gene: TRBV28
d_gene: TRBD1

CDR3aa: CASSYSRYSPLHF
CDR3nt: TGTGCCAGCAGTTACTCGCGATATTCACCCCTCCACTTT
j_gene: TRBJ1-6
abundance: .
v_gene: TRBV6-2/TRBV6-3
d_gene: .

CDR3aa: CASSAQTGGYGYTF
CDR3nt: TGTGCCAGCAGTGCCCAGACAGGGGGCTATGGCTACACCTTC
j_gene: TRBJ1-2
abundance: few
v_gene: TRBV25-1
d_gene: TRBD1

CDR3aa: CASSAFTQVDRAPYNYGYTF
CDR3nt: TGTGCCAGCAGCGCCTTCACTCAAGTGGACAGGGCACCTTATAACTATGGCTACACCTTC
j_gene: TRBJ1-2
abundance: .
v_gene: TRBV11-3
d_gene: TRBD1

CDR3aa: CASSTVNYGYTF
CDR3nt: TGTGCCAGCAGTACAGTGAACTATGGCTACACCTTC
j_gene: TRBJ1-2
abundance: .
v_gene: TRBV28
d_gene: .

CDR3aa: CASSLNPGQGGVAFF
CDR3nt: TGTGCCAGCAGCTTAAATCCGGGACAGGGTGGTGTAGCTTTCTTT
j_gene: TRBJ1-1
abundance: .
v_gene: TRBV7-9
d_gene: TRBD1

CDR3aa: CASRSPFSGRAPYEQYF
CDR3nt: TGTGCAAGTCGCTCCCCTTTTAGCGGGAGGGCCCCCTACGAGCAGTACTTC
j_gene: TRBJ2-7
abundance: .
v_gene: TRBV12-2
d_gene: .

CDR3aa: CASSRGTGASYEQYF
CDR3nt: TGTGCCAGCAGCCGAGGGACAGGGGCTTCCTACGAGCAGTACTTC
j_gene: TRBJ2-7
abundance: .
v_gene: TRBV16
d_gene: TRBD1

CDR3aa: CASKGQAGPNSPLHF
CDR3nt: TGTGCCAGCAAGGGGCAGGCAGGGCCTAATTCACCCCTCCACTTT
j_gene: TRBJ1-6
abundance: .
v_gene: TRBV9
d_gene: .

CDR3aa: CASSLDRWGDSYEQYF
CDR3nt: TGTGCCAGCAGCTTAGATAGGTGGGGGGACTCCTACGAGCAGTACTTC
j_gene: TRBJ2-7
abundance: .
v_gene: TRBV11-3
d_gene: .

CDR3aa: CASSLAGSGANVLTF
CDR3nt: TGTGCCAGCAGCTTGGCAGGGTCTGGGGCCAACGTCCTGACTTTC
j_gene: TRBJ2-6
abundance: .
v_gene: TRBV5-4
d_gene: .

CDR3aa: CASSKTGATAGNEQFF
CDR3nt: TGTGCCAGCAGCAAAACTGGGGCGACCGCAGGCAATGAGCAGTTCTTC
j_gene: TRBJ2-1
abundance: .
v_gene: TRBV11-3
d_gene: .

CDR3aa: CASSQDTRGYEQYF
CDR3nt: TGCGCCAGCAGCCAAGATACCAGGGGTTACGAGCAGTACTTC
j_gene: TRBJ2-7
abundance: .
v_gene: TRBV4-3
d_gene: .

CDR3aa: CASSQDLQRDIQYF
CDR3nt: TGCGCCAGCAGCCAAGATTTGCAGAGGGACATTCAGTACTTC
j_gene: TRBJ2-4
abundance: .
v_gene: TRBV4-1
d_gene: .

CDR3aa: CASSRGQAGGTYEQYF
CDR3nt: TGTGCCAGTAGTAGAGGTCAAGCGGGAGGCACCTACGAGCAGTACTTC
j_gene: TRBJ2-7
abundance: .
v_gene: TRBV19
d_gene: TRBD2

CDR3aa: CASSTRGQGAFDTQYF
CDR3nt: TGTGCCAGCAGCACACGGGGACAGGGGGCTTTCGATACGCAGTATTTT
j_gene: TRBJ2-3
abundance: few
v_gene: TRBV11-1
d_gene: TRBD1

CDR3aa: CASSLGAVNSPLHF
CDR3nt: TGCGCCAGCAGCTTAGGGGCAGTTAATTCACCCCTCCACTTT
j_gene: TRBJ1-6
abundance: .
v_gene: TRBV5-1
d_gene: .

CDR3aa: CASSPQTGRSYGYTF
CDR3nt: TGTGCCAGCTCACCCCAGACAGGGCGCTCCTATGGCTACACCTTC
j_gene: TRBJ1-2
abundance: .
v_gene: TRBV18
d_gene: TRBD1